These 24 T cell receptor beta chains were all obtained from the same sample, sequenced in a study of T cell responses to AZD1222 COVID-19 vaccine. Clones were read by immunoSEQ multiplex PCR, and TCRdb kept only the in-frame ones, dropping some. This sample yields 100,000 or so clones, of which around 83% are seen a single time; around 5% belongs to the top ten. Material: peripheral blood, obtained on day 0 of AZD1222 vaccination. The receptors shown here come from an adult in good health.

Here the CDR3 DNA reads TGCAGCGTTGAAGGGGGAGGGGTAGGTCAGCCCCAGCATTTT. This sequence encodes CSVEGGGVGQPQHF. V is TRBV29-1 and J is TRBJ1-5; tentatively, D is TRBD1 (5 bases). CDR3 length: 14 residues. Per germline, CDR1 SQVTM and CDR2 ANQGSEA. Between the trimmed V and J ends, which lost 1 base and 6 bases, there was a span of 13 bases.

This chain links TRBV6-1 with TRBJ1-4; D not certain. The CDR3 contains 14 residues. Per the germline V gene, CDR1 is MNHNS and CDR2 is SASEGT. The V and J ends lost 2 bases and 7 bases respectively, with 11 bases between them. CDR3 sequence: CASSEIPGVEKLFF. Here the CDR3 DNA reads TGTGCCAGCAGTGAAATCCCAGGTGTTGAAAAACTGTTTTTT.

The gene calls are TRBV7-8 and TRBJ1-2; D remains unclear. The CDR3 spans 13 residues. V gave up 5 bases and J gave up 5 bases, with 12 bases separating them. Germline CDR1 is SGHVS and CDR2 is FQNEAQ. The CDR3 coding sequence is TGTGCCAGCAGCCAAGCACTCGGGTATGGCTACACCTTC. This gives the protein CASSQALGYGYTF.

This clone was observed once. J is TRBJ2-7 and V is TRBV6-5, with D tentatively TRBD1 (5 bases). Germline-derived CDR1 and CDR2 are MNHEY and SVGAGI. The CDR3 loop spans 12 amino acids. The CDR3: CATKGNSYEQYF. DNA of the CDR3: TGTGCAACAAAGGGGAACTCCTACGAGCAGTACTTC.

The CDR3 here is CASNPHGEGRGDTQYF. The CDR3, as DNA: TGTGCCAGCAACCCACATGGGGAGGGCCGGGGAGATACGCAGTATTTT. The chain recombines TRBV6-2 or TRBV6-3 with TRBJ2-3, with 7 bases lining up with TRBD2. Germline-derived CDR1 and CDR2 are MNHEY and SVGEGT. The CDR3 is made up of 16 amino acids. The junction had 15 bases not matched to a gene; V was cut back by 7 bases and J by 5 bases.

The chain combines TRBV7-2 with TRBJ1-2; tentative D call: TRBD1 (5 bases). Germline loops: CDR1 SGHTA, CDR2 FQGNSA. V lost 5 bases and J 7 bases, leaving 14 bases between the germline ends. The CDR3 contains 13 residues. CDR3 loop: CASSTGPWGGYTF. The CDR3 coding sequence is TGTGCCAGCAGCACGGGGCCTTGGGGTGGCTACACCTTC.

This chain uses TRBV7-2 with TRBJ2-5, with D possibly matching TRBD1 (6 bases). The germline V gene has CDR1 SGHTA and CDR2 FQGNSA. Trimming left V 5 bases short and J 1 base short, with 14 bases between. This CDR3 region has 15 residues. The CDR3 here is CASSGKAGVQETQYF. The CDR3 bases are TGTGCCAGCAGCGGAAAGGCAGGGGTCCAAGAGACCCAGTACTTC.

This clone has a single count. The J gene is TRBJ2-3, the V gene TRBV3-1 (or the pseudogene TRBV3-2); D perhaps matches TRBD2 (5 bases). The CDR3 has 14 residues. The V gene's germline CDR1 is LGHDT and CDR2 YNNKEL (reference sequence). Trimming pared 5 bases from V and 0 bases from J, leaving 9 bases between. The DNA of the CDR3 is TGTGCCAGCAGCGGGAGTAGGAGCACAGATACGCAGTATTTT. It codes for CASSGSRSTDTQYF.

The J gene is TRBJ2-7, the V gene TRBV5-1; D call uncertain. V lost 1 base and J lost 4, with 6 bases in between. Germline V gives CDR1 SGHRS, CDR2 YFSETQ. The CDR3 runs 12 residues. CDR3 loop: CASSLPGYEQYF. CDR3 DNA: TGCGCCAGCAGCTTGCCTGGGTACGAGCAGTACTTC. The variable domain in full, completed from reference TRBV5-1 and TRBJ2-7, reads KAGVTQTPRYLIKTRGQQVTLSCSPISGHRSVSWYQQTPGQGLQFLFEYFSETQRNKGNFPGRFSGRQFSNSRSEMNVSTLELGDSALYLCASSLPGYEQYFGPGTRLTVT.

The V and J genes are TRBV24-1 and TRBJ1-5, with D possibly TRBD1 on 5 matching bases. In germline, CDR1 is KGHDR, CDR2 SFDVKD. The V end lost 3 bases, the J end lost 7 bases, and 12 bases lay between the germline ends. This CDR3 has 14 residues. CDR3 DNA: TGTGCCACCAGTGATGGGGGGAATTTGCAGCCCCAGCATTTT. Translated: CATSDGGNLQPQHF.

The rearrangement uses TRBV14 and TRBJ2-7; the D gene could be TRBD1 or TRBD2 (5 bases each). The CDR3 runs 13 residues. From germline, CDR1 is SGHDN and CDR2 FVKESK. The V end was cut by 3 bases, the J end by 7 bases, with 13 bases between. CDR3 bases: TGTGCCAGCAGCCATGGGACCATTGGGGAGCAGTACTTC. Amino acid sequence: CASSHGTIGEQYF. Combining the CDR3 with reference TRBV14 and TRBJ2-7 gives the whole variable domain EAGVTQFPSHSVIEKGQTVTLRCDPISGHDNLYWYRRVMGKEIKFLLHFVKESKQDESGMPNNRFLAERTGGTYSTLKVQPAELEDSGVYFCASSHGTIGEQYFGPGTRLTVT.

The chain combines TRBV5-1 with TRBJ2-1; tentative D call: TRBD1 (6 bases). Germline lookup yields CDR1 SGHRS and CDR2 YFSETQ. V gave up 0 bases and J gave up 0 bases, with 13 bases separating them. The CDR3 length is 17 residues. The CDR3 DNA sequence: TGCGCCAGCAGCTTGGTCCCTACAGGGTCCTCCTACAATGAGCAGTTCTTC. As protein: CASSLVPTGSSYNEQFF.

The V call is TRBV18, the J call TRBJ1-3; D unclear. Per the germline V gene, CDR1 is KGHSH and CDR2 is LQKENI. The CDR3 sequence is 13 residues long. V was shortened by 0 bases and J by 8 bases, with 8 bases between the two germline ends. The CDR3 DNA reads TGTGCCAGCTCACCACCGTTCACGGACACCATATATTTT. Amino acid sequence: CASSPPFTDTIYF.

The chain carries TRBV19 and TRBJ2-1, with TRBD2 identical over 10 bases. CDR1 is LNHDA, CDR2 SQIVND, per germline (reference sequence). V gave up 7 bases and J gave up 1 base; unmatched junction bases: 4. This CDR3 comprises 15 residues. CDR3 DNA sequence: TGTGCCAGTACCGCTAGCGGGGGATCCTACAATGAGCAGTTCTTC. Its protein is CASTASGGSYNEQFF.

The gene calls are TRBV7-9 and TRBJ1-2; D call uncertain. V lost 3 bases and J 2 bases, leaving 10 bases between the germline ends. The CDR3 runs to 14 residues. Germline V gives CDR1 SEHNR, CDR2 FQNEAQ (reference sequence). The CDR3 region is CASSFDFQNYGYTF. The CDR3 coding sequence is TGTGCCAGCAGCTTTGATTTCCAGAACTATGGCTACACCTTC.

In DNA form, the CDR3 reads TGTGCCAGCAGCCAAGGGGGTGAAAAACTGTTTTTT. Protein: CASSQGGEKLFF. The chain joins TRBV3-1 (or the pseudogene TRBV3-2) to TRBJ1-4; D is unclear. The CDR3 spans 12 residues. V was cut by 1 base and J by 7 bases, with 4 bases left in between. The germline CDR1 and CDR2 sequences are LGHDT and YNNKEL (reference sequence).

There are a few counts of this clone. The chain uses TRBV5-4 and TRBJ1-2, with D tentatively TRBD1 (5 bases). The CDR3 covers 15 residues. CDR1 SGHNT and CDR2 YYREEE come from the germline V gene (reference sequence). V was shortened by 3 bases and J by 2 bases, with 14 bases between the two germline ends. The DNA of the CDR3 is TGTGCCAGCAGCTCCAGGGATTCGGTAAACTATGGCTACACCTTC. This codes for CASSSRDSVNYGYTF.

The rearrangement links TRBV5-4 to TRBJ2-1; D possibly corresponds to TRBD2 (6 bases). The CDR3 contains 15 residues. Germline V gene sequence: CDR1 SGHNT, CDR2 YYREEE (reference sequence). Trimming stripped 0 bases from V and 1 base from J, with 8 bases between. CDR3: CASSLGGVSYNEQFF. For the CDR3, the DNA is TGTGCCAGCAGCTTGGGCGGGGTTTCCTACAATGAGCAGTTCTTC.

The chain is built from TRBV5-1 and TRBJ2-1; the match to TRBD1 covers 8 bases. The CDR3 totals 19 residues. The V and J ends lost 3 bases and 7 bases, in that order; junction bases with no gene match: 21. Germline V gene data show CDR1 as SGHRS and CDR2 as YFSETQ. CDR3 in amino acids: CASSSNSGTGFSEGNEQFF. CDR3 DNA: TGCGCCAGCAGCTCGAACTCCGGGACAGGTTTCTCAGAGGGGAATGAGCAGTTCTTC.

This sequence joins TRBV5-5 and TRBJ1-2, with D possibly TRBD1 on 5 matching bases. V lost 2 bases to trimming and J lost 4 bases, with 12 bases between them. Per germline, CDR1 SGHKS and CDR2 YYEKEE (reference sequence). This CDR3 contains 14 residues. The CDR3 coding sequence is TGTGCCAGCAGCTTCGGGCAGGGCCCCTATGGCTACACCTTC. Protein: CASSFGQGPYGYTF.

The V and J genes are TRBV11-2 and TRBJ2-1; perhaps TRBD2 as D (5 bases). Germline V gives CDR1 SGHAT, CDR2 FQNNGV. V was clipped by 5 bases and J by 2 bases, with 16 bases between them. This CDR3 has 16 amino acids. The CDR3 here is CASSPSLTGTYNEQFF. The CDR3 DNA reads TGTGCCAGCAGCCCTAGCCTAACGGGAACCTACAATGAGCAGTTCTTC.

The chain links TRBV5-1 to TRBJ2-3, with 9 positions matching TRBD1. J gave up 5 bases and V 4 bases, and 5 bases lay outside the gene matches. The CDR3 spans 14 residues. Germline V gene lookup returns CDR1 SGHRS and CDR2 YFSETQ. CDR3 in amino acids: CASSPGQGIDTQYF. The DNA for the CDR3 is TGCGCCAGCAGCCCGGGACAGGGCATAGATACGCAGTATTTT.

The chain has TRBV5-1 and TRBJ1-3; D not resolved. Trimming stripped 5 bases from V and 4 bases from J, with 16 bases between. Germline CDR1 reads SGHRS; CDR2 reads YFSETQ. CDR3 length equals 15 residues. CDR3 DNA sequence: TGCGCCAGCAGACCCGGGTGGGGATCCGGAAACACCATATATTTT. It is translated as CASRPGWGSGNTIYF.

The count of this clone is one. This sequence joins TRBV5-1 and TRBJ2-3; D unresolved. CDR3 size: 15 residues. Deletions cut 0 bases from V and 0 bases from J, with 8 bases between. Germline loops: CDR1 SGHRS, CDR2 YFSETQ. The CDR3: CASSLVRASTDTQYF. CDR3 coding DNA: TGCGCCAGCAGCTTGGTTAGGGCTAGCACAGATACGCAGTATTTT.